One and the same sample provided the 7 T cell receptor beta chains below, sequenced in a study of blood T cell repertoires in COVID-19. Generated by immunoSEQ multiplex PCR, the TCRdb table keeps only in-frame clones and is missing some. The sample contains around 340,000 clones, around nine tenths of which appear only once. The specimen was peripheral blood. The receptors were sampled from a woman aged 55 to 70 with COVID-19, enrolled during active disease.

The J gene is TRBJ2-7, the V gene TRBV7-6; a possible D gene is TRBD2 (6 bases). Per the germline V gene, CDR1 is SGHVS and CDR2 is FNYEAQ. V lost 5 bases, J lost 5 bases, and 19 bases lay in between. This CDR3 comprises 15 residues. The CDR3 DNA follows: TGTGCCAGCAGCCGGGGACTTAACGACCGCCACGAGCAGTACTTC. This translates into CASSRGLNDRHEQYF.

V is TRBV7-8 and J is TRBJ2-5; 11 positions match TRBD2. Germline trimming cut 0 bases from V and 3 bases from J; bases unmatched to any gene: 0. There are 15 residues in the CDR3. Germline V gene lookup returns CDR1 SGHVS and CDR2 FQNEAQ. This CDR3 is CASSLASGGEETQYF. In DNA, the CDR3 is TGTGCCAGCAGCTTAGCTAGCGGGGGGGAAGAGACCCAGTACTTC.

The chain recombines TRBV28 with TRBJ1-1; D ambiguous. This CDR3 is 14 amino acids long. Germline V gene data show CDR1 as MDHEN and CDR2 as SYDVKM. Trimming removed 2 bases at V and 0 bases at J, with 7 bases between. CDR3 in amino acids: CASSLITVNTEAFF. The CDR3 DNA reads as TGTGCCAGCAGTTTAATAACAGTGAACACTGAAGCTTTCTTT. Drawing the rest from reference TRBV28 and TRBJ1-1, the complete variable domain is DVKVTQSSRYLVKRTGEKVFLECVQDMDHENMFWYRQDPGLGLRLIYFSYDVKMKEKGDIPEGYSVSREKKERFSLILESASTNQTSMYLCASSLITVNTEAFFGQGTRLTVV.

The chain has TRBV12-3 or TRBV12-4 and TRBJ1-5; no firm D call. V dropped 3 bases and J dropped 0 bases, with 3 bases sitting between them. This CDR3 comprises 13 residues. CDR3 in DNA: TGTGCCAGCAGTTTCGTTAGCAATCAGCCCCAGCATTTT. Translated, it gives CASSFVSNQPQHF.

The chain couples TRBV6-1 to TRBJ1-5, with D perhaps matching TRBD1 (5 bases). CDR1 is MNHNS, CDR2 SASEGT, per germline. Trimming pared 3 bases from V and 0 bases from J, leaving 18 bases between. The CDR3 covers 18 residues. CDR3 in amino acids: CASSELGHQPYSNQPQHF. In nucleotides, the CDR3 is TGTGCCAGCAGTGAGCTCGGACACCAACCTTATAGCAATCAGCCCCAGCATTTT.

This clone was recorded once. The V gene is TRBV2, the J gene TRBJ2-1; TRBD2 matches at 11 bases. J was trimmed by 4 bases and V by 7 bases; bases with no gene match: 6. The CDR3 runs 15 residues. Germline V CDR1 and CDR2: SNHLY, FYNNEI. CDR3 coding DNA: TGTGCCAGCAAGTATGGACTAGCGGGTTACAATGAGCAGTTCTTC. Translating gives CASKYGLAGYNEQFF.

This chain connects TRBV3-1 (or the pseudogene TRBV3-2) to TRBJ1-4; a possible D gene is TRBD1 (5 bases). The CDR3 is 14 amino acids. CDR1 is LGHDT, CDR2 YNNKEL, per germline (reference sequence). Trimming removed 0 bases at V and 10 bases at J, with 12 bases between. The CDR3 nucleotides are TGTGCCAGCAGCCAAGAAGTGGGGCCGGGAAAACTGTTTTTT. Translated: CASSQEVGPGKLFF.